The clone carrying this T cell receptor beta chain was found once. Its antigen is undetermined. The sample is drawn from a study of shared clonotypes between healthy human individuals. General study points: On the whole, naive subsets had larger estimated richness than memory subsets had. Some clonotypes were shared by all four sorted-subset donors, while others were not shared. The non-shared ones had lower generation probabilities than the shared ones. Sampling included only blood; tissue repertoires likely differ.

In germline, CDR1 is SSHAT, CDR2 FNYEAQ (reference sequence). After removal of 1 base from V and 1 base from J, the junction contained 3 bases not matched to a gene. This CDR3 contains 15 residues. In the CD4+ fraction, cells were divided into CD45RA+ naive and CD45RA-negative memory subsets. Assay used: immunoSEQ multiplex PCR; TCRdb lists only in-frame clones, some missing. The repertoire consists of fewer than 400,000 clones, with approximately 74% occurring once and the leading ten covering about 9.3%. The TCR comes from a man aged 30 to 39 in good health. This chain joins TRBV7-7 and TRBJ2-5, with 7 nucleotides matching TRBD2. Sequences were obtained from memory CD4+ T cells sorted from blood. Subset meaning: CD45RA-negative fraction. The CDR3: CASSLVGGTQETQYF. DNA of the CDR3: TGTGCCAGCAGCTTAGTCGGGGGGACCCAAGAGACCCAGTACTTC.